This is a list of T cell receptor beta chains from one sample in a study of shared clonotypes between healthy human individuals. The repertoire was sequenced with immunoSEQ multiplex PCR; TCRdb's copy has only in-frame clones and lacks some. The repertoire holds hundreds of thousands of clones, with about 96% as singletons. The sample consisted of naive CD8+ T cells sorted from blood. These receptors all come from a woman between 25 and 40 years old in good health. The CDR3 runs from the conserved cysteine through the conserved F or W. Each record gives: V gene, clone size, J gene, D gene, CDR3 DNA, CDR3 protein. D genes are given only for firm matches. Some rows have no size entry. The others give once, few or many, or a class for an expanded clone.

v_call: TRBV28
clone_size: NA
j_call: TRBJ2-1
d_call: NA
cdr3_nt: TGTGCCAGCAGCGCCCGGGTTAGCTCCTACAATGAGCAGTTCTTC
cdr3_aa: CASSARVSSYNEQFF

v_call: TRBV9
clone_size: NA
j_call: TRBJ1-3
d_call: NA
cdr3_nt: TGTGCCAGCAGCGGGATCTCTGGAAACACCATATATTTT
cdr3_aa: CASSGISGNTIYF

v_call: TRBV7-6
clone_size: NA
j_call: TRBJ2-3
d_call: NA
cdr3_nt: TGTGCCAGCAGCCCAGAGGGACACGGCACAGATACGCAGTATTTT
cdr3_aa: CASSPEGHGTDTQYF

v_call: TRBV28
clone_size: once
j_call: TRBJ1-3
d_call: NA
cdr3_nt: TGTGCCAGCAGGCCAGTTGAAGAGGGAAACACCATATATTTT
cdr3_aa: CASRPVEEGNTIYF

v_call: TRBV5-6
clone_size: NA
j_call: TRBJ1-2
d_call: NA
cdr3_nt: TGTGCCAGCAGCCTACAGGGATTTGGCTACACCTTC
cdr3_aa: CASSLQGFGYTF

v_call: TRBV29-1
clone_size: NA
j_call: TRBJ2-7
d_call: TRBD1
cdr3_nt: TGCAGCGTTGCCCGGGGACAGACAATATACGAGCAGTACTTC
cdr3_aa: CSVARGQTIYEQYF

v_call: TRBV7-2
clone_size: NA
j_call: TRBJ2-2
d_call: TRBD2
cdr3_nt: TGTGCCAGCAGCTTAGCGCTCCTAGCGGGCACCGGGGAGCTGTTTTTT
cdr3_aa: CASSLALLAGTGELFF

v_call: TRBV6-5
clone_size: NA
j_call: TRBJ2-7
d_call: NA
cdr3_nt: TGTGCCAGCAGTTACTCTCCAGGGGGGGAGGACTACGAGCAGTACTTC
cdr3_aa: CASSYSPGGEDYEQYF

v_call: TRBV21-1
clone_size: NA
j_call: TRBJ1-5
d_call: NA
cdr3_nt: TGTGCCAGCAGCAAAAGGCAGAGCAAGAATCAGCCCCAGCATTTT
cdr3_aa: CASSKRQSKNQPQHF

v_call: TRBV28
clone_size: NA
j_call: TRBJ2-3
d_call: NA
cdr3_nt: TGTGCCAGCAGTTTTATCCCTGACACAGATACGCAGTATTTT
cdr3_aa: CASSFIPDTDTQYF

v_call: TRBV6-1
clone_size: NA
j_call: TRBJ2-7
d_call: NA
cdr3_nt: TGTGCCAGCAGTTGGACGGAAGGCTCCTACGAGCAGTACTTC
cdr3_aa: CASSWTEGSYEQYF

v_call: TRBV2
clone_size: NA
j_call: TRBJ2-3
d_call: NA
cdr3_nt: TGTGCCAGCAAAGAATCCTCGGACAGTCCAAGCACAGATACGCAGTATTTT
cdr3_aa: CASKESSDSPSTDTQYF

v_call: TRBV9
clone_size: NA
j_call: TRBJ2-1
d_call: NA
cdr3_nt: TGTGCCAGCAGCGAGTCTAGTAAGTTCTTC
cdr3_aa: CASSESSKFF

v_call: TRBV11-2
clone_size: NA
j_call: TRBJ2-7
d_call: TRBD1
cdr3_nt: TGTGCCAGCAGCTTAGCTGGGACAGGATACTACGAGCAGTACTTC
cdr3_aa: CASSLAGTGYYEQYF

v_call: TRBV5-4
clone_size: NA
j_call: TRBJ1-3
d_call: NA
cdr3_nt: TGTGCCAGCAGCCCCGGGGCCTACTCTGGAAACACCATATATTTT
cdr3_aa: CASSPGAYSGNTIYF